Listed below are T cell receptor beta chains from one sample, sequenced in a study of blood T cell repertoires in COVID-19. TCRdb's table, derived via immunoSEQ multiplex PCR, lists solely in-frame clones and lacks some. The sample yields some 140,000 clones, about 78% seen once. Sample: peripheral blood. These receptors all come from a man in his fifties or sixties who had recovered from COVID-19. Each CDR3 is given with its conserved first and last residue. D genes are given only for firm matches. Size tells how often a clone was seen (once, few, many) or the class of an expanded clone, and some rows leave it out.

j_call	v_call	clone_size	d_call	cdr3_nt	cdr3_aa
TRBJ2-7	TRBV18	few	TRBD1	TGTGCCAGCTCACCAACCCGGGACAGGGCCTACGAGCAGTACTTC	CASSPTRDRAYEQYF
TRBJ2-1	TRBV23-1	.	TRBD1	TGCGCCAGCAGTCCCAAACCCCAGGGGGCATCGGGCAATGAGCAGTTCTTC	CASSPKPQGASGNEQFF
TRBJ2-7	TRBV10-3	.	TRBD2	TGTGCCATCAGTGAGTCCATGATAGCGGGCGCCTACGAGCAGTACTTC	CAISESMIAGAYEQYF
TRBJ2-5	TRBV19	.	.	TGTGCCAGTAGTACCACCCTGACCCTTACAGGGGAGACCCAGTACTTC	CASSTTLTLTGETQYF
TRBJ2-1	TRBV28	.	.	TGTGCCAGCAAGACAGGAAGCTCCTACAATGAGCAGTTCTTC	CASKTGSSYNEQFF
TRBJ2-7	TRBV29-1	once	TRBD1	TGCAGCGTTGCTGTGACAGGGGGCTACGAGCAGTACTTC	CSVAVTGGYEQYF
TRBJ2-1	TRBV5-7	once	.	TGTGCCAGCAGCTTTCTAGCGACTAGCTCCTACAATGAGCAGTTCTTC	CASSFLATSSYNEQFF
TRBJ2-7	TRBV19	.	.	TGTGCCAGTAAAAACCAGGGCGGCGGTTCCTACGAGCAGTACTTC	CASKNQGGGSYEQYF
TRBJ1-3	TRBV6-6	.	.	TGTGCCAGCAGCGGCGGGGGGACTGGAAACACCATATATTTT	CASSGGGTGNTIYF
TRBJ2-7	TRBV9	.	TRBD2	TGTGCCAGCAGCGTAGAGGGGTCGTCTAGCGGGAGCCTTTCGAGCTCCTACGAGCAGTACTTC	CASSVEGSSSGSLSSSYEQYF
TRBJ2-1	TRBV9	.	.	TGTGCCAGCAGCGTGCGGGATAGCTCCTACAATGAGCAGTTCTTC	CASSVRDSSYNEQFF
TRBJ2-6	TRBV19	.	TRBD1	TGTGCCAGTAGTGTGGGGGACAGGGGAGGCTCTGGGGCCAACGTCCTGACTTTC	CASSVGDRGGSGANVLTF
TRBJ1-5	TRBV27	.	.	TGTGCCAGCAGTTTTCTAAATCAGCCCCAGCATTTT	CASSFLNQPQHF